This paragraph reports one T cell receptor beta chain. The protocol was immunoSEQ multiplex PCR, while the TCRdb copy is restricted to in-frame clones and leaves out a portion. The repertoire consists of some 900,000 clones, with about three quarters occurring once and the leading ten covering roughly 1.5%. These data belong to a study of shared clonotypes between healthy human individuals. The CDR3 is 12 residues long. Trimming left V 2 bases short and J 12 bases short, with 9 bases between. The V gene's germline CDR1 is SGHNT and CDR2 YYREEE (reference sequence). This sequence was found in a man aged 18 to 30 in good health. The sample consisted of memory CD4+ T cells sorted from blood. The subset denotes: CD45RA-negative fraction. The chain carries TRBV5-4 and TRBJ1-6; D is uncertain. DNA for the CDR3: TGTGCCAGCAGCTTCCCGGATTTACCCCTCCACTTT. Its protein is CASSFPDLPLHF.